A single sample is the source of the 4 T cell receptor beta chains below, sequenced in a study of PD-L1 blockade in urothelial cancer. This table comes from immunoSEQ multiplex PCR, and its TCRdb copy is limited to in-frame clones, with some not included. In the table there are about 57,000 clones, about four fifths of which are singletons. Time point here: pretreatment peripheral blood. Sequences were derived from PBMCs, sampled around atezolizumab (anti-PD-L1) treatment. These receptors were taken from a man between 65 and 85 years old with urothelial cancer.

This clone was counted only a few times. The chain couples TRBV5-1 to TRBJ2-5, with D perhaps TRBD1 (6 bases). CDR1 and CDR2 from the germline V gene are SGHRS and YFSETQ. V gave up 4 bases and J gave up 2 bases, with 30 bases separating them. There are 20 residues in the CDR3. In DNA form, the CDR3 reads TGCGCCAGCAGCATATCCGGGACACGGAATTGGGACCGTCGGCAAGAGACCCAGTACTTC. Encoded protein: CASSISGTRNWDRRQETQYF.

Only a few counts were recorded for this clone. V gene TRBV7-2 combines with J gene TRBJ1-1; no definite D call. The CDR3 runs 15 residues. Trimming pared 1 base from V and 7 bases from J, leaving 16 bases between. The germline gives CDR1 SGHTA, CDR2 FQGNSA. CDR3 DNA sequence: TGTGCCAGCAGCTTAGGAGGAACGATCCTCTATGAAGCTTTCTTT. Its translation: CASSLGGTILYEAFF. Using reference TRBV7-2 and TRBJ1-1 for the parts outside the CDR3, the full variable domain is GAGVSQSPSNKVTEKGKDVELRCDPISGHTALYWYRQSLGQGLEFLIYFQGNSAPDKSGLPSDRFSAERTGGSVSTLTIQRTQQEDSAVYLCASSLGGTILYEAFFGQGTRLTVV.

The gene calls are TRBV6-6 and TRBJ2-5, with TRBD2 matching over 8 bases. The CDR3 consists of 14 residues. CDR1 and CDR2 (germline): MNHNY, SVGAGI (reference sequence). V shed 3 bases, J shed 4 bases, and the junction held 4 bases outside the gene matches. The DNA of the CDR3 is TGTGCCAGCAGTTATCGGGGGGGAGGAGAGACCCAGTACTTC. Amino acid sequence: CASSYRGGGETQYF.

The chain links TRBV11-2 to TRBJ1-2, with D possibly being TRBD1 (6 bases). Germline V gives CDR1 SGHAT, CDR2 FQNNGV. V lost 6 bases and J lost 5, with 19 bases in between. The CDR3 has 15 residues. The chain's CDR3 is CASSSLQGGNYGYTF. CDR3 in DNA: TGTGCCAGCAGTTCGCTACAGGGCGGAAATTATGGCTACACCTTC.